One and the same sample provided the 14 T cell receptor beta chains below, sequenced in a study of early stage breast cancer tumors. Measured with immunoSEQ multiplex PCR; TCRdb has only the in-frame clones, and not every one. The data show approximately 50,000 clones, around three quarters seen once. The sample consisted of blood. All receptors derive from a person in their thirties with breast cancer.

This clone was detected a few times. The rearrangement links TRBV7-6 to TRBJ1-5; D call uncertain. The V gene lost 5 bases and the J gene lost 5 bases, with 10 bases spanning the gap. CDR3 length: 13 residues. Germline loops: CDR1 SGHVS, CDR2 FNYEAQ. The CDR3 sequence: CASSLNWDQPQHF. In DNA, the CDR3 is TGTGCCAGCAGCCTCAATTGGGATCAGCCCCAGCATTTT.

The chain joins TRBV6-1 to TRBJ2-7; 9 bases match TRBD2. Germline V gene sequence: CDR1 MNHNS, CDR2 SASEGT. The CDR3 length is 14 residues. The V segment lost 6 bases and the J segment 5 bases; nucleotides outside the gene matches: 8. The CDR3 loop reads CASRDLAGDDEQYF. The DNA for the CDR3 is TGTGCCAGCAGGGACTTAGCGGGAGATGACGAGCAGTACTTC.

This clone was seen a few times. CDR3 bases: TGCGCCAGCAGCCAAGATTATGGTCAGCCCCAGCATTTT. Protein: CASSQDYGQPQHF. This chain joins TRBV4-3 and TRBJ1-5; D unclear. The V gene's germline CDR1 is LGHNA and CDR2 YSLEER. V lost 0 bases to trimming and J lost 6 bases, with 6 bases between them. This CDR3 spans 13 amino acids.

The chain uses TRBV7-2 and TRBJ1-5; D unclear. The V end lost 4 bases, the J end lost 0 bases, and 4 bases lay between the germline ends. The CDR3 is 13 amino acids. The germline gives CDR1 SGHTA, CDR2 FQGNSA. CDR3 residues: CASSSSSNQPQHF. CDR3 nucleotide sequence: TGTGCCAGCAGCTCATCTAGCAATCAGCCCCAGCATTTT.

The CDR3, as DNA: TGCGCCAGCAGTGGAGACAGAAGTAAAGCTTTCTTT. It translates to CASSGDRSKAFF. This chain links TRBV10-2 with TRBJ1-1; tentative D call: TRBD1 (5 bases). Germline loops: CDR1 WSHSY, CDR2 SAAADI. Deletions cut 4 bases from V and 9 bases from J, with 12 bases between. The CDR3 totals 12 residues.

V gene TRBV5-1 combines with J gene TRBJ2-7; TRBD1 is a possible D gene (5 bases). The CDR3 spans 14 residues. Germline CDR1 is SGHRS and CDR2 is YFSETQ. The V end lost 1 base, the J end lost 4 bases, and 12 bases lay between the germline ends. The CDR3 DNA reads as TGCGCCAGCAGCTTGATAACAGGACCTTACGAGCAGTACTTC. This encodes CASSLITGPYEQYF. Variable domain in full (rest from reference TRBV5-1 and TRBJ2-7): KAGVTQTPRYLIKTRGQQVTLSCSPISGHRSVSWYQQTPGQGLQFLFEYFSETQRNKGNFPGRFSGRQFSNSRSEMNVSTLELGDSALYLCASSLITGPYEQYFGPGTRLTVT.

The V and J genes are TRBV2 and TRBJ2-3; a possible D gene is TRBD1 (5 bases). Germline loops: CDR1 SNHLY, CDR2 FYNNEI. This CDR3 has 15 amino acids. The ends were cut back, 7 bases at V and 0 bases at J, with 14 bases in the middle. This CDR3 is CASTIGQTSTDTQYF. CDR3 DNA: TGTGCCAGCACCATTGGACAAACTAGCACAGATACGCAGTATTTT.

With respect to this clone: Other DNA sequences in this sample translate to the same CDR3. The J gene is TRBJ2-2, the V gene TRBV29-1, with D uncertain. The CDR3 totals 11 residues. Germline CDR1 SQVTM, CDR2 ANQGSEA. The CDR3: CSAFNTGELFF. In DNA form, the CDR3 reads TGCAGTGCCTTTAACACCGGGGAGCTGTTTTTT.

V and J are TRBV6-5 and TRBJ2-1; TRBD2 agrees at 11 bases. This CDR3 contains 15 residues. Losses at the gene ends were 5 bases for V and 3 bases for J; bases not matched to a gene: 3. Germline lookup yields CDR1 MNHEY and CDR2 SVGAGI. The CDR3 protein is CASSGLAGIYNEQFF. CDR3 coding DNA: TGTGCCAGCAGTGGACTAGCGGGCATCTACAATGAGCAGTTCTTC.

V is TRBV19 and J is TRBJ2-5, with D maybe TRBD1 (7 bases). The CDR3 consists of 14 residues. Looked up from germline, CDR1 is LNHDA and CDR2 is SQIVND (reference sequence). The ends were cut back, 6 bases at V and 4 bases at J, with 15 bases in the middle. The CDR3 DNA sequence: TGTGCCAGTAGGTCGGCAGGGGGGCCAGAGACCCAGTACTTC. Translating gives CASRSAGGPETQYF.

This chain uses TRBV19 with TRBJ2-7; 8 nucleotides line up with TRBD2. This CDR3 comprises 14 residues. Germline assignment: CDR1 LNHDA and CDR2 SQIVND (reference sequence). J was trimmed by 0 bases and V by 4 bases; bases with no gene match: 2. CDR3: CASSTSGSSYEQYF. In DNA, the CDR3 is TGTGCCAGTAGTACCAGCGGGAGCTCCTACGAGCAGTACTTC.

V usage is TRBV4-1 and J usage is TRBJ2-2; D is ambiguous. CDR1 is MGHRA and CDR2 is YSYEKL in the germline V gene. The CDR3 extends over 12 amino acids. Trimming removed 1 base from V and 7 bases from J, with 4 bases in between. CDR3 in amino acids: CASSQVGGELFF. The CDR3 nucleotides are TGCGCCAGCAGCCAAGTCGGCGGGGAGCTGTTTTTT.

The genes are TRBV19 and TRBJ2-3; the D is unclear. The CDR3 spans 13 residues. From germline, CDR1 is LNHDA and CDR2 SQIVND (reference sequence). The germline V and J ends were trimmed by 1 base and 4 bases, with 6 bases remaining between them. In nucleotides, the CDR3 is TGTGCCAGTAGTATAGCTCCCGCAGATACGCAGTATTTT. Its translation: CASSIAPADTQYF.

The chain carries TRBV6-5 and TRBJ2-2; D is unresolved. This CDR3 contains 15 residues. The V and J ends lost 0 bases and 6 bases respectively, with 11 bases between them. Germline V lookup: CDR1 MNHEY, CDR2 SVGAGI. The CDR3 loop reads CASSYSTPGSGELFF. The CDR3 bases are TGTGCCAGCAGTTACTCGACCCCGGGCTCCGGGGAGCTGTTTTTT.